This T cell receptor beta chain originates from a study of monozygotic twins with inflammatory bowel disease (dated by TCRdb to between 2019 and 2020). Concerning the study at large: A total of about 28 monozygotic twin pairs were included in the full study, comprising nine German pairs (four IBD-concordant, five IBD-discordant) and 19 IBD-discordant Danish pairs. Disease-associated traits were sought mainly through comparisons between IBD patients and their genetically identical healthy co-twins within discordant pairs. Each individual had, on average, about 151 000 unique TCRalpha sequences and 181 000 unique TCRbeta sequences available for analysis.

The library came from 5' RACE. For each TCR library, approximately 3,700 ng of total RNA was used. cDNA was synthesized with SMARTScribe reverse transcriptase in eight separate reactions per sample. Unique molecular identifiers containing a 6-nucleotide sample barcode were introduced through template switching during cDNA synthesis. TCRalpha and TCRbeta cDNA was amplified by two nested PCRs of around 16 and 10 cycles, with bead purification after each PCR. Before amplification, the cDNA was both treated with uracil DNA-glycosylase and purified with the QIAquick PCR purification kit. The second PCR added Illumina TruSeq-compatible adapters along with sample-specific barcodes. Library quality and concentration were checked on TapeStation and Qubit, and libraries were pooled at 5 to 6.5 ng each. Sequencing of pooled libraries was carried out on an Illumina HiSeq2500 single-index Rapid Run using 2 x 100 bp reads and custom sequencing primers. The published analysis was carried out like this. PCR and sequencing errors were corrected by UMI-based consensus assembly using MiGEC version 1.2.6. MiXCR version 2.1.1 handled V(D)J alignment, clonotype assembly and CDR3 extraction. Gene usage, clonotype sharing and MAIT/NKT TCR abundance were normalised by analysing the top 1000, 10 000 and 20 000 clonotypes per sample. Diversity was computed as the inverse Simpson index with the vegan R package after downsampling to 27 000 UMIs. Paired Mann-Whitney U tests on discordant twin pairs were used, with Benjamini-Hochberg multiple-testing correction. Reprocessed by TCRdb, the reads give a single entry per CDR3 protein sequence, without DNA. TCRdb's processing, not the authors' own work, is the source of the V and J calls. This sample's table carries some 150,000 distinct CDR3 sequences. The top ten hold 2% to 2.5% of the sample.

To note about this clonotype: The target of this receptor is not known.

Results the study describes overall, beyond this receptor: Background noise and inter-individual variability may have been introduced into the repertoires by the differing immunosuppressive treatments among patients. Distinction between different T cell subtypes could not be achieved in the analysis. Repertoire similarity did not differ between concordant and discordant twins, possibly due to limited statistical power. Measured by the inverse Simpson index, TCRbeta repertoire diversity was lower in IBD patients than in their healthy co-twins. Compared with healthy twins, IBD patients shared fewer clonotypes with other individuals, and the difference was most pronounced in patients with signs of disease activity. The results gave no support for a single strong signal or clonotype linked to IBD.

From each donor, a roughly 2.5 ml peripheral blood sample was collected into PAXgene tubes and stored at -80 degrees C. Total RNA was isolated from whole blood with the PAXgene blood miRNA kit on an automated QIAcube, without T cell sorting. Peripheral blood from monozygotic twin pairs who were concordant or discordant for inflammatory bowel disease underwent deep TCRalpha and TCRbeta repertoire profiling using unique molecular barcoding. Smoking habits were recorded for all twin pairs, with individuals classified as current, former or never smokers. Sample: blood. The receptor was derived from a human donor with ulcerative colitis or Crohn's disease, or a healthy co-twin of an affected twin (not recorded which).

The CDR3 region reads CASSRTFKRQGWDQPQHF. The chain is made from TRBV19 and TRBJ1-5; without DNA, the TCRdb call of TRBD1 cannot be checked. Reading the germline V gene (reference sequence) gives CDR1 LNHDA and CDR2 SQIVND. The CDR3 measures 18 amino acids from cysteine to phenylalanine. Only the protein is available.